These 29 T cell receptor beta chains were all obtained from the same sample, sequenced in a study of T-cell memory formation after mild COVID-19. MiXCR, run by TCRdb on the 5' RACE reads, gives a single entry per CDR3 protein. The table has about 270,000 distinct CDR3 sequences, around 15% seen once. Sequences were obtained from PBMCs or a T cell subset sorted from them (not recorded which). The source is a man younger than 35 who had mild COVID-19 (a few samples of this study predate the infection). Cell type and time point are not known.

The genes are TRBV5-1 and TRBJ2-7; D might be TRBD1 (6 bases). CDR1 and CDR2 from the germline V gene are SGHRS and YFSETQ. V dropped 4 bases and J dropped 6 bases, with 20 bases sitting between them. This CDR3 has 15 residues. The CDR3 DNA reads TGCGCCAGCAGCCCGGGCGTTCAGGGGTCGGGCGAGCAGTACTTC. It is translated as CASSPGVQGSGEQYF.

This chain joins TRBV7-9 and TRBJ1-1; D possibly corresponds to TRBD1 (6 bases). Germline V gene sequence: CDR1 SEHNR, CDR2 FQNEAQ (reference sequence). The CDR3 is made up of 14 amino acids. The V end lost 8 bases, the J end lost 5 bases, and 18 bases lay between the germline ends. The CDR3 is CASGGLGGKTEAFF. The CDR3 nucleotides are TGTGCCAGCGGAGGCCTAGGGGGTAAGACTGAAGCTTTCTTT.

This clonotype occurred a few times. The chain employs TRBV5-1 and TRBJ1-1, with 9 bases identical to TRBD1. Per the germline V gene, CDR1 is SGHRS and CDR2 is YFSETQ. This CDR3 has 13 amino acids. Trimming cost V 0 bases and J 9 bases; bases outside gene matches: 3. DNA for the CDR3: TGCGCCAGCAGCTTGGCCGGGACAGGGAAAGCTTTCTTT. Amino acid sequence: CASSLAGTGKAFF.

This clonotype occurred a few times. V and J are TRBV12-3 or TRBV12-4 and TRBJ2-7; TRBD1 is a possible D gene (6 bases). This CDR3 has 12 residues. The V and J ends lost 3 bases and 5 bases respectively, with 8 bases between them. The CDR3 coding sequence is TGTGCCAGCAGTTTCCCAGGGGACGAGCAGTACTTC. It codes for CASSFPGDEQYF.

In its sample, this clonotype was seen a few times. The chain has TRBV12-3 or TRBV12-4 and TRBJ1-2; D may be TRBD1 (5 bases). The V and J ends lost 3 bases and 6 bases respectively, with 14 bases between them. The length of the CDR3 is 14 residues. This CDR3 reads CASSFGARWNGYTF. The CDR3 region has the DNA TGTGCCAGCAGTTTTGGGGCCAGGTGGAATGGCTACACCTTC.

This clonotype showed up just a few times. The chain has TRBV6-2 or TRBV6-3 and TRBJ2-1; D gene ambiguous. CDR1 is MNHEY and CDR2 is SVGEGT in the germline V gene. The CDR3 is 15 amino acids. The ends were cut back, 0 bases at V and 7 bases at J, with 13 bases in the middle. CDR3: CASSYSTPPRNEQFF. CDR3 nucleotide sequence: TGTGCCAGCAGTTACTCGACCCCCCCTCGGAATGAGCAGTTCTTC.

The CDR3 bases are TGTGCCAGCAGCTTCACAGGCTCTGGGGCCAACGTCCTGACTTTC. This encodes CASSFTGSGANVLTF. The rearrangement uses TRBV7-2 and TRBJ2-6, with a weak D call TRBD1 (5 bases). Germline V lookup: CDR1 SGHTA, CDR2 FQGNSA. This CDR3 is built from 15 residues. V lost 3 bases, J lost 0 bases, and 6 bases lay in between.

The V gene is TRBV7-9, the J gene TRBJ1-3; D is possibly TRBD1 (5 bases). Germline assignment: CDR1 SEHNR and CDR2 FQNEAQ (reference sequence). The CDR3 consists of 17 residues. Trimming pared 5 bases from V and 2 bases from J, leaving 19 bases between. The CDR3 nucleotides are TGTGCCAGCAGCCCGCGGGGCCGCCGTTCCGCTGGAAACACCATATATTTT. Translating gives CASSPRGRRSAGNTIYF.

This clonotype was found a few times. The J gene is TRBJ1-6, the V gene TRBV4-2; no firm D call. CDR1 is LGHNA, CDR2 YNFKEQ, per germline. This CDR3 contains 16 residues. Deletions cut 6 bases from V and 0 bases from J, with 12 bases between. The CDR3 is CASSERGGSYNSPLHF. The CDR3 DNA is TGTGCCAGCAGTGAGCGGGGTGGCTCCTATAATTCACCCCTCCACTTT.

This clonotype was picked up a small number of times. This chain joins TRBV27 and TRBJ2-3; 9 bases fit TRBD2. J was trimmed by 6 bases and V by 3 bases; bases with no gene match: 4. The germline gives CDR1 MNHEY, CDR2 SMNVEV (reference sequence). CDR3 length: 14 residues. Written as DNA, the CDR3 is TGTGCCAGCAGTTTCGTAGCGGGGGTGGATACGCAGTATTTT. Residues: CASSFVAGVDTQYF.

This clonotype was observed many times. The chain couples TRBV6-6 to TRBJ1-6, with TRBD1 as a possible D gene (5 bases). The CDR3 totals 13 residues. Trimming took off 6 bases at V and 5 bases at J, with 8 bases between the two ends. The V gene's germline CDR1 is MNHNY and CDR2 SVGAGI (reference sequence). CDR3 region: CASRQGDNSPLHF. In nucleotides, the CDR3 is TGTGCCAGCAGGCAGGGAGATAATTCACCCCTCCACTTT.

In its sample, this clonotype was seen a few times. The chain carries TRBV4-3 and TRBJ2-3; D gene ambiguous. The CDR3 spans 14 residues. Germline V lookup: CDR1 LGHNA, CDR2 YSLEER. V was shortened by 0 bases and J by 4 bases, with 8 bases between the two germline ends. CDR3: CASSQDIGSDTQYF. CDR3 sequence (DNA): TGCGCCAGCAGCCAAGATATCGGGTCAGATACGCAGTATTTT.

The chain links TRBV10-3 to TRBJ2-5; D remains ambiguous. V was pared by 4 bases and J by 2 bases, with 11 bases between. There are 14 residues in the CDR3. Germline V gene lookup returns CDR1 ENHRY and CDR2 SYGVKD. CDR3 DNA sequence: TGTGCCATCAGTGCGGAACAGTTACAAGAGACCCAGTACTTC. The encoded protein is CAISAEQLQETQYF.

The gene calls are TRBV5-1 and TRBJ1-1, with no clear D. The CDR3 contains 14 residues. The germline V gene encodes CDR1 SGHRS and CDR2 YFSETQ. Between the trimmed V and J ends, which lost 5 bases and 0 bases, there was a span of 11 bases. The CDR3 DNA sequence: TGCGCCAGCAGTCTTAGGCTATTGAACACTGAAGCTTTCTTT. Translation: CASSLRLLNTEAFF.

The genes are TRBV6-1 and TRBJ2-7; 7 nucleotides match TRBD2. Germline V gene lookup returns CDR1 MNHNS and CDR2 SASEGT. V gave up 3 bases and J gave up 4 bases; unmatched junction bases: 6. This CDR3 has 14 residues. The CDR3 DNA reads TGTGCCAGCAGTGAGGGGGGGGGAGAGTACGAGCAGTACGTC. Translation gives CASSEGGGEYEQYV.

There are a few counts of this clonotype. The genes are TRBV25-1 and TRBJ2-6; 7 nucleotides line up with TRBD1. The CDR3 runs to 16 residues. Germline-derived CDR1 and CDR2 are MGHDK and SYGVNS. The J segment lost 4 bases and the V segment lost 2 bases, leaving 5 bases of the junction unmatched. The DNA of the CDR3 is TGTGCCAGCAGTGAAAAGGGGGCGCAGGGGGCCAACGTCCTGACTTTC. Encoded protein: CASSEKGAQGANVLTF.

This clonotype was detected only a few times. The chain recombines TRBV5-4 with TRBJ1-4, with D maybe TRBD1 (6 bases). There are 13 residues in the CDR3. V was clipped by 1 base and J by 13 bases, with 14 bases between them. CDR1 SGHNT and CDR2 YYREEE come from the germline V gene (reference sequence). The CDR3 is CASSLREGERLFF. CDR3 DNA sequence: TGTGCCAGCAGCTTGCGTGAGGGGGAGAGACTGTTTTTT.

The chain recombines TRBV4-3 with TRBJ2-3; the D gene is possibly TRBD1 (5 bases). The V end lost 0 bases, the J end lost 1 base, and 11 bases lay between the germline ends. The CDR3 has 16 amino acids. Germline CDR1 is LGHNA and CDR2 is YSLEER. The CDR3 region is CASSQDPIQGTDTQYF. The CDR3 region has the DNA TGCGCCAGCAGCCAAGATCCAATACAGGGCACAGATACGCAGTATTTT.

This clonotype was detected a few times. This sequence joins TRBV12-3 or TRBV12-4 and TRBJ2-5; D gene unclear. CDR3 length equals 15 residues. V gave up 7 bases and J gave up 0 bases, with 15 bases separating them. The CDR3 region is CASTVGGSYQETQYF. For the CDR3, the DNA is TGTGCCAGCACCGTGGGCGGCTCATACCAAGAGACCCAGTACTTC.

This clonotype was seen only a few times. This sequence joins TRBV24-1 and TRBJ2-1; D uncertain. Germline lookup yields CDR1 KGHDR and CDR2 SFDVKD. There are 12 residues in the CDR3. V shed 5 bases and J shed 7 bases, with 8 bases lying between them. The CDR3 DNA is TGTGCCACCAGTGGAACGGCAAATGAGCAGTTCTTC. Protein: CATSGTANEQFF.

A few counts support this clonotype. The chain joins TRBV12-3 or TRBV12-4 to TRBJ2-5, with 10 bases lining up with TRBD1. CDR3 length equals 16 residues. The ends lost 6 bases at V and 5 bases at J; junction bases unmatched: 12. Here the CDR3 DNA reads TGTGCCAGCAGGTACCTGGCCGGGACAGGGGAGGAGACCCAGTACTTC. Translating it yields CASRYLAGTGEETQYF.

This sequence joins TRBV7-9 and TRBJ2-1; TRBD2 agrees at 12 bases. This CDR3 contains 16 residues. The germline CDR1 and CDR2 sequences are SEHNR and FQNEAQ (reference sequence). The V and J ends lost 5 bases and 6 bases, in that order; junction bases with no gene match: 8. The CDR3 reads CASSPRPGLAGNEQFF. For the CDR3, the DNA is TGTGCCAGCAGCCCACGGCCGGGACTAGCGGGCAATGAGCAGTTCTTC.

The CDR3 reads CASSQGPGGAGDEQFF. CDR3 in DNA: TGCGCCAGCAGCCAAGGACCGGGCGGGGCCGGAGATGAGCAGTTCTTC. The V and J genes are TRBV4-1 and TRBJ2-1, with D perhaps matching TRBD2 (6 bases). The germline gives CDR1 MGHRA, CDR2 YSYEKL. This CDR3 has 16 amino acids. V lost 1 base, J lost 8 bases, and 18 bases lay in between.

This clonotype was detected only a few times. The genes are TRBV6-2 or TRBV6-3 and TRBJ2-5, with D perhaps TRBD1 or TRBD2 (5 bases each). CDR3 length equals 12 residues. The V end was cut by 8 bases, the J end by 7 bases, with 14 bases between. Germline V gene sequence: CDR1 MNHEY, CDR2 SVGEGT. The CDR3 is CASSRGEATQYF. The CDR3 DNA sequence: TGTGCCAGCTCGAGGGGCGAGGCGACCCAGTACTTC.

V gene TRBV7-2 combines with J gene TRBJ1-3; D ambiguous. The CDR3 covers 14 residues. V was shortened by 1 base and J by 2 bases, with 6 bases between the two germline ends. Germline CDR1 is SGHTA and CDR2 is FQGNSA. The CDR3 nucleotides read TGTGCCAGCAGCTTAGGGGCCCCTGGAAACACCATATATTTT. Protein product: CASSLGAPGNTIYF. Together with reference TRBV7-2 and TRBJ1-3, the CDR3 gives the full variable domain: GAGVSQSPSNKVTEKGKDVELRCDPISGHTALYWYRQSLGQGLEFLIYFQGNSAPDKSGLPSDRFSAERTGGSVSTLTIQRTQQEDSAVYLCASSLGAPGNTIYFGEGSWLTVV.

The rearrangement joins TRBV6-5 to TRBJ1-3, with D perhaps TRBD1 (6 bases). CDR1 and CDR2 (germline): MNHEY, SVGAGI. CDR3 size: 15 residues. V was pared by 4 bases and J by 2 bases, with 12 bases between. This chain's CDR3 is CASSFGGRPGNTIYF. The CDR3 nucleotides read TGTGCCAGCAGTTTCGGGGGGCGGCCTGGAAACACCATATATTTT.

The chain is built from TRBV6-5 and TRBJ2-1; 11 bases agree with TRBD2. CDR3 length: 12 amino acids. V shed 9 bases and J 8 bases; nucleotides not matched to a gene: 3. Per the germline V gene, CDR1 is MNHEY and CDR2 is SVGAGI. This chain's CDR3 is CASLSGGDEQFF. Here the CDR3 DNA reads TGTGCCAGTCTTAGCGGGGGGGATGAGCAGTTCTTC.

The rearrangement links TRBV12-3 or TRBV12-4 to TRBJ2-5, with D unresolved. This CDR3 comprises 12 residues. The V and J ends lost 5 bases and 4 bases respectively, with 8 bases between them. The CDR3 protein is CASSIPGETQYF. In DNA, the CDR3 is TGTGCCAGCAGTATTCCTGGAGAGACCCAGTACTTC.

This clonotype has at least ten counts. The CDR3 coding sequence is TGCGCCAGCAGCTCGAGGGGGCAAAGCTCCTACGAGCAGTACTTC. It codes for CASSSRGQSSYEQYF. The chain couples TRBV5-1 to TRBJ2-7; TRBD1 matches 7 bases. The germline V gene encodes CDR1 SGHRS and CDR2 YFSETQ. The ends lost 3 bases at V and 0 bases at J; junction bases unmatched: 6. This CDR3 is 15 amino acids long.